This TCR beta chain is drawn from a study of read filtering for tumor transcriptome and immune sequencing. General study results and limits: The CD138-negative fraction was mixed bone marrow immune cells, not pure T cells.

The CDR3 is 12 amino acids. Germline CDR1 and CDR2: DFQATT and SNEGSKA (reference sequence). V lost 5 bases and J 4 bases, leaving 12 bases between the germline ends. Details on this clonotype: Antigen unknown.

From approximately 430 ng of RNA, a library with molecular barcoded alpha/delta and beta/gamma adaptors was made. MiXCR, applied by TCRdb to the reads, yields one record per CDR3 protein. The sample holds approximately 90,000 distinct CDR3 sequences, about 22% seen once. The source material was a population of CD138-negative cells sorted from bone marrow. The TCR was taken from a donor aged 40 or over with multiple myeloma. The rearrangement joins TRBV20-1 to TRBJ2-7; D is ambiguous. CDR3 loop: CSAPDQIYEQYF. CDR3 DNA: TGCAGTGCTCCTGACCAGATTTACGAGCAGTACTTC.